This T cell receptor beta chain was obtained from a study of shared clonotypes between healthy human individuals. Here immunoSEQ multiplex PCR was the method, and the copy in TCRdb shows in-frame clones only, minus some. Altogether more than 500,000 clones are present, about 96% being singletons, with the ten largest covering 0.064%. About this clone itself: Other DNA sequences from this sample encode an identical CDR3 as well.

CDR1 is SGHTA and CDR2 is FQGTGA in the germline V gene. The CDR3 has 13 residues. Trimming pared 1 base from V and 1 base from J, leaving 4 bases between. Sequenced input: naive CD4+ T cells sorted from blood. Subset noted: CD45RA+ positively selected. The sequence derives from a woman in her twenties or thirties in good health. The chain carries TRBV7-3 and TRBJ1-1; D is unresolved. CDR3 nucleotide sequence: TGTGCCAGCAGCTTAAGGAGGAACACTGAAGCTTTCTTT. It specifies CASSLRRNTEAFF.